These 31 T cell receptor beta chains came from one sample sequenced in a study of spatial heterogeneity in lung cancer. TCRdb fed the 5' RACE reads into MiXCR, producing one record per CDR3 protein. The sample has fewer than 16,000 distinct CDR3 sequences, 3% to 4.5% seen once. The time point here: sample taken at primary tumor resection. The sequencing here drew on normal lung tissue next to the tumor, taken at surgery. These receptors originate from a male donor with early-stage non-small cell lung cancer.

This clonotype showed up many times. A library made for alpha chains picked up this beta chain off target, so its size means little. The chain recombines TRBV10-1 with TRBJ1-1; the D is unclear. The CDR3 consists of 13 residues. CDR1 and CDR2 from the germline V gene are WNHNN and SYGVQD (reference sequence). V lost 5 bases to trimming and J lost 5 bases, with 12 bases between them. The CDR3 DNA is TGCGCCAGCAGTTCCACAAGGGAGACTGAAGCTTTCTTT. It specifies CASSSTRETEAFF.

The sample holds many counts of this clonotype. This beta chain appears as a stray read in a library generated for alpha chains; its size is not informative. The chain employs TRBV4-2 and TRBJ2-5; no reliable D call. The CDR3 runs to 13 residues. Deletions cut 1 base from V and 3 bases from J, with 6 bases between. Germline CDR1 is LGHNA and CDR2 is YNFKEQ. The CDR3, as DNA: TGTGCCAGCAGCCAAGGAAGGGAAGAGACCCAGTACTTC. Translated: CASSQGREETQYF.

This clonotype was detected many times. This beta chain is an off-target read within a library intended for alpha chains, so its frequency means little. The V and J genes are TRBV11-1 and TRBJ2-3, with TRBD2 matching over 10 bases. Per germline, CDR1 SGHAT and CDR2 FQDESV (reference sequence). The CDR3 is 18 residues long. J was trimmed by 2 bases and V by 2 bases; bases with no gene match: 10. Here the CDR3 DNA reads TGTGCCAGCAGCTTAATAGCGGGAGGCCGCCTATCCACAGATACGCAGTATTTT. Translation gives CASSLIAGGRLSTDTQYF.

This clonotype was counted ten times or more. For a library built for alpha chains, this beta chain is a stray read; little rests on its size. The rearrangement joins TRBV4-2 to TRBJ2-7; D is unclear. Trimming took 0 bases from V and 6 from J, leaving 15 bases between them. Germline V gives CDR1 LGHNA, CDR2 YNFKEQ. The CDR3 sequence is 15 residues long. CDR3 amino acids: CASSQEWTGPLEQYF. The CDR3 DNA reads as TGTGCCAGCAGCCAAGAATGGACGGGCCCCCTCGAGCAGTACTTC.

Sample share makes this clonotype medium-sized. Since the library was made to target alpha chains, this beta chain is a stray read and its abundance is not meaningful. V is TRBV12-3 or TRBV12-4 and J is TRBJ2-2, with 7 bases matching TRBD2. The length of the CDR3 is 15 residues. Trimming removed 6 bases from V and 5 bases from J; junction bases left unmatched: 9. CDR3 sequence reads: CASRSGTTVTGELFF. DNA for the CDR3: TGTGCCAGCAGGTCCGGGACTACCGTTACCGGGGAGCTGTTTTTT.

This clonotype was seen ten or more times. Because the library targeted alpha chains, this beta chain is an off-target read whose size means little. The chain carries TRBV27 and TRBJ2-7, with TRBD1 identical over 11 bases. The V and J ends lost 6 bases and 5 bases, in that order; junction bases with no gene match: 9. CDR1 is MNHEY, CDR2 SMNVEV, per germline (reference sequence). The CDR3 extends over 15 amino acids. CDR3 sequence: CASRSRDRGSHEQYF. The CDR3 nucleotides read TGTGCCAGCAGGAGCCGGGACAGGGGGTCCCACGAGCAGTACTTC.

This clonotype was seen repeatedly, ten times or more. This beta chain lies outside the target of a library built for alpha chains; its clone size means little. This chain joins TRBV12-5 and TRBJ2-1, with D uncertain. The germline gives CDR1 LGHNT, CDR2 FRNRAP. The ends were cut back, 4 bases at V and 2 bases at J, with 15 bases in the middle. CDR3 size: 16 residues. The CDR3 loop reads CASGSPSGIPYNEQFF. CDR3 DNA: TGTGCTAGTGGTTCGCCAAGTGGAATACCCTACAATGAGCAGTTCTTC.

This clonotype was seen ten or more times. This beta chain turned up in a library designed for alpha chains; as an off-target read, its abundance says little. V and J are TRBV7-9 and TRBJ2-2; a possible D gene is TRBD1 (5 bases). Germline CDR1 and CDR2: SEHNR and FQNEAQ (reference sequence). Deletions cut 5 bases from V and 6 bases from J, with 10 bases between. This CDR3 is built from 13 residues. CDR3 region: CASSLQGSGELFF. The CDR3 coding sequence is TGTGCCAGCAGCCTCCAGGGCTCCGGGGAGCTGTTTTTT.

This clonotype appeared many times. This beta chain turned up in a library designed for alpha chains; as an off-target read, its abundance says little. The CDR3 is CASNSGSSYNEQFF. The CDR3 DNA is TGTGCCAGCAATAGCGGGAGTTCCTACAATGAGCAGTTCTTC. V gene TRBV6-2 or TRBV6-3 combines with J gene TRBJ2-1, with 9 bases that match TRBD2. CDR1 is MNHEY and CDR2 is SVGEGT in the germline V gene. This CDR3 contains 14 residues. V lost 7 bases to trimming and J lost 1 base; unmatched junction nucleotides: 2.

This clonotype was detected many times. This beta chain is a stray sequence in a library constructed for alpha chains; its clone size is not meaningful. CDR3 DNA: TGCGCCAGCAGCCAAGATAGCAGCGGGAAGCCGTACGAGCAGTACTTC. Residues: CASSQDSSGKPYEQYF. This chain uses TRBV4-3 with TRBJ2-7; 7 bases align to TRBD2. The CDR3 is made up of 16 amino acids. J was trimmed by 4 bases and V by 0 bases; bases with no gene match: 9. CDR1 LGHNA and CDR2 YSLEER come from the germline V gene.

Ten or more counts support this clonotype. Found in a library prepared for alpha chains, this beta chain is an off-target read, and its abundance has little meaning. The chain links TRBV7-2 to TRBJ2-7, with 10 bases identical to TRBD1. CDR3 length: 14 residues. Germline loops: CDR1 SGHTA, CDR2 FQGNSA. After removal of 4 bases from V and 4 bases from J, the junction contained 4 bases not matched to a gene. The CDR3 protein is CASSSGTGDYEQYF. CDR3 DNA sequence: TGTGCCAGCAGCTCCGGGACAGGGGATTACGAGCAGTACTTC.

This clonotype was recorded at least ten times. For a library built for alpha chains, this beta chain is a stray read; little rests on its size. The chain has TRBV11-3 and TRBJ1-2; possibly TRBD1 for D (5 bases). CDR3 size: 16 residues. Trimming removed 5 bases from V and 2 bases from J, with 18 bases in between. Germline V CDR1 and CDR2: SGHNT, YENEEA. CDR3 nucleotide sequence: TGTGCCAGCAGCCCTCTGGGCGCGACAGTCAACTATGGCTACACCTTC. Translated, it gives CASSPLGATVNYGYTF.

This clonotype was found many times. The library was built for alpha chains, so this beta chain is an off-target read and its size means little. The CDR3 DNA follows: TGTGCCAGCTCACCATATAATCAGCCCCAGCATTTT. Encoded protein: CASSPYNQPQHF. This chain joins TRBV18 and TRBJ1-5; no firm D call. The CDR3 is 12 amino acids. V shed 2 bases and J shed 4 bases, with 3 bases lying between them. Germline CDR1 KGHSH, CDR2 LQKENI.

This clonotype was counted many times. This beta chain appears as a stray read in a library generated for alpha chains; its size is not informative. V gene TRBV5-1 combines with J gene TRBJ1-1, with D uncertain. Trimming stripped 0 bases from V and 8 bases from J, with 11 bases between. CDR1 is SGHRS, CDR2 YFSETQ, per germline. This CDR3 comprises 13 residues. The CDR3 loop is CASSLADKSEAFF. The CDR3 region has the DNA TGCGCCAGCAGCTTGGCCGACAAGTCAGAAGCTTTCTTT.

This clonotype came up many times. As an off-target read in a library built for alpha chains, this beta chain has a frequency of little significance. This rearrangement joins TRBV20-1 to TRBJ2-7; 16 nucleotides line up with TRBD2. The CDR3 has 15 residues. V shed 5 bases, J shed 9 bases, and the junction held 10 bases outside the gene matches. Looked up from germline, CDR1 is DFQATT and CDR2 is SNEGSKA (reference sequence). CDR3 coding DNA: TGCAGTGCTGAGGGACTAGCGGGAGGGTTCGTGGGGCAGTACTTC. Protein sequence: CSAEGLAGGFVGQYF.

This clonotype was detected many times. This beta chain lies outside the target of a library built for alpha chains; its clone size means little. The chain combines TRBV13 with TRBJ2-1, with D possibly matching TRBD1 (6 bases). The CDR3 has 16 amino acids. The V and J ends lost 3 bases and 1 base respectively, with 13 bases between them. Per germline, CDR1 PRHDT and CDR2 FYEKMQ (reference sequence). CDR3 bases: TGTGCCAGCAGCTTTCCCCCAGGGGAGTCCTACAATGAGCAGTTCTTC. It translates to CASSFPPGESYNEQFF.

This clonotype was counted ten times or more. This beta chain lies outside the target of a library built for alpha chains; its clone size means little. The chain employs TRBV27 and TRBJ2-7; D is perhaps TRBD2 (5 bases). V lost 4 bases to trimming and J lost 3 bases, with 10 bases between them. The length of the CDR3 is 13 residues. Germline V lookup: CDR1 MNHEY, CDR2 SMNVEV (reference sequence). CDR3 nucleotide sequence: TGTGCCAGCAGTTCCCTAGCCGGCTACGAGCAGTACTTC. Its protein product is CASSSLAGYEQYF.

This clonotype was detected ten times or more. Since it is a stray read in a library aimed at alpha chains, this beta chain has a size that is not meaningful. V and J are TRBV29-1 and TRBJ1-1; the D is unclear. V lost 0 bases to trimming and J lost 7 bases, with 6 bases between them. The CDR3 extends over 11 amino acids. CDR1 is SQVTM, CDR2 ANQGSEA, per germline. The CDR3 loop is CSVEDSLEAFF. The CDR3 DNA follows: TGCAGCGTTGAAGACAGCCTTGAAGCTTTCTTT.

This clonotype appeared many times. This beta chain was picked up by a library intended for alpha chains and is off target, so its count carries little meaning. The V and J genes are TRBV25-1 and TRBJ2-1, with 8 positions matching TRBD1. The CDR3 length is 15 residues. Germline V gene sequence: CDR1 MGHDK, CDR2 SYGVNS. V lost 2 bases and J lost 6; bases outside the gene matches: 6. The CDR3 DNA follows: TGTGCCAGCAGTGAAGTCGGACAGGGTCCCAATGAGCAGTTCTTC. Residues: CASSEVGQGPNEQFF.

This clonotype was detected ten times or more. With the library built for alpha chains, this beta chain is off target and its frequency is not meaningful. The V gene is TRBV25-1, the J gene TRBJ2-7, with a possible D match to TRBD2 (6 bases). This CDR3 has 16 amino acids. Germline CDR1 is MGHDK and CDR2 is SYGVNS. V lost 2 bases and J lost 0, with 14 bases in between. The CDR3 reads CASSEAAASVSYEQYF. CDR3 DNA sequence: TGTGCCAGCAGTGAAGCGGCAGCTAGCGTCTCCTACGAGCAGTACTTC.

The table lists this clonotype with many counts. In a library made to pick up alpha chains, this beta chain is a stray read with a size that means little. The rearrangement uses TRBV9 and TRBJ2-3; 7 bases agree with TRBD1. The V gene end was trimmed by 3 bases and the J gene end by 8 bases; junction bases not matched to a gene: 6. This CDR3 is built from 13 residues. Germline CDR1 SGDLS, CDR2 YYNGEE. The CDR3 DNA is TGTGCCAGCAGCGGAAAGACAGGGTCTACGCAGTATTTT. It codes for CASSGKTGSTQYF.

Many counts were recorded for this clonotype. With the library built for alpha chains, this beta chain is off target and its frequency is not meaningful. V and J are TRBV5-1 and TRBJ2-3, with a possible D match to TRBD2 (6 bases). This CDR3 spans 16 amino acids. Germline V gives CDR1 SGHRS, CDR2 YFSETQ. The V gene lost 5 bases and the J gene lost 0 bases, with 16 bases spanning the gap. CDR3 sequence reads: CASRRGIAESTDTQYF. The CDR3 bases are TGCGCCAGCAGACGAGGAATAGCGGAGAGCACAGATACGCAGTATTTT. Full variable domain (remainder filled in from reference TRBV5-1 and TRBJ2-3): KAGVTQTPRYLIKTRGQQVTLSCSPISGHRSVSWYQQTPGQGLQFLFEYFSETQRNKGNFPGRFSGRQFSNSRSEMNVSTLELGDSALYLCASRRGIAESTDTQYFGPGTRLTVL.

This clonotype rates as medium-sized. In a library made to pick up alpha chains, this beta chain is a stray read with a size that means little. The CDR3 loop is CSVGTGAAFF. The CDR3 nucleotides read TGCAGCGTTGGGACAGGGGCAGCTTTCTTT. The chain combines TRBV29-1 with TRBJ1-1, with TRBD1 identical over 9 bases. V lost 4 bases, J lost 10 bases, and 1 base stayed unmatched. From germline, CDR1 is SQVTM and CDR2 ANQGSEA. The CDR3 has 10 amino acids.

This clonotype was seen at least ten times. Because the library targeted alpha chains, this beta chain is an off-target read whose size means little. The J gene is TRBJ2-7, the V gene TRBV7-9, with 8 bases fitting TRBD2. V was pared by 5 bases and J by 5 bases, with 2 bases of the junction left unmatched. Germline V lookup: CDR1 SEHNR, CDR2 FQNEAQ (reference sequence). This CDR3 has 12 amino acids. The CDR3 coding sequence is TGTGCCAGCAGCCGGGGGGGAGACGAGCAGTACTTC. This gives the protein CASSRGGDEQYF.

Relative to its sample, this clonotype is medium-sized. A library prepared for alpha chains yielded this beta chain as an off-target read; its size is of little meaning. The chain has TRBV6-2 or TRBV6-3 and TRBJ2-7, with unresolved D. Germline-derived CDR1 and CDR2 are MNHEY and SVGEGT. V was shortened by 2 bases and J by 7 bases, with 12 bases between the two germline ends. The CDR3 has 13 amino acids. DNA for the CDR3: TGTGCCAGCAGTTACCGAAGCAGGTATGAGCAGTACTTC. Its protein is CASSYRSRYEQYF.

Many counts were recorded for this clonotype. For a library built for alpha chains, this beta chain is a stray read; little rests on its size. The gene calls are TRBV20-1 and TRBJ2-4; unclear D gene. There are 14 residues in the CDR3. Germline V gene data show CDR1 as DFQATT and CDR2 as SNEGSKA (reference sequence). Deletions cut 6 bases from V and 0 bases from J, with 12 bases between. CDR3 DNA sequence: TGCAGTGCAGCCCCGGATCTAGCCAAAAACATTCAGTACTTC. Encoded protein: CSAAPDLAKNIQYF.

At least ten counts were recorded for this clonotype. Because the library targeted alpha chains, this beta chain is an off-target read whose size means little. The chain joins TRBV6-1 to TRBJ2-5, with D hard to call. The V gene lost 5 bases and the J gene lost 5 bases, with 6 bases spanning the gap. CDR1 MNHNS and CDR2 SASEGT come from the germline V gene. The CDR3 is made up of 11 amino acids. CDR3 protein: CASSSVETQYF. The CDR3 nucleotides read TGTGCCAGCAGTTCCGTTGAGACCCAGTACTTC.

At least ten counts were recorded for this clonotype. Being off target in a library aimed at alpha chains, this beta chain has a size of little meaning. The chain couples TRBV5-1 to TRBJ1-1; D gene uncertain. V shed 0 bases and J shed 5 bases, with 8 bases lying between them. Germline values: CDR1 SGHRS, CDR2 YFSETQ. This CDR3 contains 13 residues. CDR3 nucleotides: TGCGCCAGCAGCTTGGAGACAATTACTGAAGCTTTCTTT. Translated: CASSLETITEAFF.

This clonotype was detected ten times or more. This beta chain slipped into a library made for alpha chains as a stray read, so its size is not meaningful. The chain combines TRBV11-2 with TRBJ2-1, with D hard to call. This CDR3 has 17 amino acids. Germline V gene lookup returns CDR1 SGHAT and CDR2 FQNNGV. Trimming removed 5 bases from V and 0 bases from J, with 17 bases in between. The CDR3 spells CASSPKMKAASYNEQFF. The CDR3, as DNA: TGTGCCAGCAGCCCAAAGATGAAGGCGGCCTCCTACAATGAGCAGTTCTTC. Looking up the rest from reference TRBV11-2 and TRBJ2-1 gives the full variable domain: EAGVAQSPRYKIIEKRQSVAFWCNPISGHATLYWYQQILGQGPKLLIQFQNNGVVDDSQLPKDRFSAERLKGVDSTLKIQPAKLEDSAVYLCASSPKMKAASYNEQFFGPGTRLTVL.

This clonotype was seen at least ten times. A library made for alpha chains picked up this beta chain off target, so its size means little. V and J are TRBV6-8 and TRBJ2-7, with 10 bases identical to TRBD2. V shed 1 base, J shed 1 base, and the junction held 13 bases outside the gene matches. The CDR3 is 19 amino acids. Looked up from germline, CDR1 is MNHGY and CDR2 is SAAAGT. DNA of the CDR3: TGTGCCAGCAGTTACTGCAGCGGGAGGGCCCCACTTTGGTCCTACGAGCAGTACTTC. Its translation is CASSYCSGRAPLWSYEQYF.

This clonotype was observed many times. The library was built for alpha chains, so this beta chain is an off-target read and its size means little. V is TRBV12-3 or TRBV12-4 and J is TRBJ2-7; 10 bases align to TRBD2. The V and J ends lost 3 bases and 12 bases, in that order; junction bases with no gene match: 11. CDR3 length equals 14 residues. The CDR3 loop reads CASSFRLAGAEGYF. In DNA, the CDR3 is TGTGCCAGCAGTTTTCGCCTAGCGGGAGCCGAGGGGTACTTC.